Listed here are 22 T cell receptor beta chains from one sample, sequenced in a study of cytomegalovirus exposure and HLA in healthy donors. Using immunoSEQ multiplex PCR, the repertoire was profiled, and TCRdb retains in-frame clones only, with some absent. Of roughly 100,000 clones in the sample, about 95% were seen once. Specimen: PBMCs. The receptors were sampled from a woman aged 18-29 years in good health and CMV-seronegative.

V gene TRBV7-2 combines with J gene TRBJ1-1; tentative D call: TRBD1 (6 bases). This CDR3 is 13 amino acids long. The V and J ends lost 4 bases and 1 base respectively, with 7 bases between them. In germline, CDR1 is SGHTA, CDR2 FQGNSA. The CDR3 protein is CASSSQGNTEAFF. The CDR3 DNA follows: TGTGCCAGCAGCTCACAGGGGAACACTGAAGCTTTCTTT.

The chain is built from TRBV13 and TRBJ2-7, with 11 bases fitting TRBD2. CDR1 is PRHDT and CDR2 is FYEKMQ in the germline V gene (reference sequence). The V gene end was trimmed by 3 bases and the J gene end by 4 bases; junction bases not matched to a gene: 2. This CDR3 has 14 amino acids. The CDR3 sequence is CASSLTSGVYEQYF. The CDR3 DNA reads as TGTGCCAGCAGCTTGACTAGCGGGGTTTACGAGCAGTACTTC.

The V and J genes are TRBV18 and TRBJ1-1; perhaps TRBD1 as D (6 bases). The V end lost 0 bases, the J end lost 3 bases, and 11 bases lay between the germline ends. Germline values: CDR1 KGHSH, CDR2 LQKENI. This CDR3 has 15 residues. The CDR3 loop reads CASSPPGQGHTEAFF. CDR3 in DNA: TGTGCCAGCTCACCACCGGGCCAGGGGCACACTGAAGCTTTCTTT.

The chain combines TRBV18 with TRBJ2-5; D is unclear. This CDR3 is 14 amino acids long. The ends were cut back, 1 base at V and 1 base at J, with 7 bases in the middle. The germline CDR1 and CDR2 sequences are KGHSH and LQKENI. CDR3 nucleotides: TGTGCCAGCTCACCACTAGACTCCCAAGAGACCCAGTACTTC. It codes for CASSPLDSQETQYF.

The chain recombines TRBV10-3 with TRBJ2-1; tentative D call: TRBD2 (5 bases). The CDR3 length is 12 residues. Per germline, CDR1 ENHRY and CDR2 SYGVKD. The ends were cut back, 0 bases at V and 8 bases at J, with 5 bases in the middle. The CDR3 DNA reads TGTGCCATCAGTGAGTCGCGGGATGAGCAGTTCTTC. This translates into CAISESRDEQFF.

This sequence joins TRBV5-1 and TRBJ2-2; TRBD2 aligns across 8 bases. J lost 0 bases, V lost 6 bases, and 7 bases had no gene match. Germline V lookup: CDR1 SGHRS, CDR2 YFSETQ. CDR3 length equals 16 residues. CDR3 sequence (DNA): TGCGCCAGCACAGGATTAGCGGGACCGAACACCGGGGAGCTGTTTTTT. It codes for CASTGLAGPNTGELFF.

The V gene is TRBV9, the J gene TRBJ1-2, with 8 positions matching TRBD1. The CDR3 sequence is 15 residues long. Trimming at V came to 4 bases and at J to 1 base, leaving 6 bases not matched to a gene. Germline CDR1 SGDLS, CDR2 YYNGEE. The CDR3 is CASSPITGGNYGYTF. CDR3 in DNA: TGTGCCAGCAGCCCAATAACAGGGGGTAACTATGGCTACACCTTC.

The CDR3 region is CASSEQSGGVGQPQHF. CDR3 bases: TGTGCCAGCAGTGAACAGTCGGGCGGGGTAGGGCAGCCCCAGCATTTT. This chain links TRBV6-1 with TRBJ1-5; D gene ambiguous. The CDR3 contains 16 residues. The germline V gene has CDR1 MNHNS and CDR2 SASEGT. Trimming removed 2 bases from V and 7 bases from J, with 18 bases in between.

This chain joins TRBV7-8 and TRBJ1-1; possible D gene TRBD1, 5 bases. V lost 5 bases to trimming and J lost 1 base, with 23 bases between them. This CDR3 is built from 18 residues. Germline V gene data show CDR1 as SGHVS and CDR2 as FQNEAQ. CDR3 region: CASSMHLVPAGPNTEAFF. CDR3 DNA sequence: TGTGCCAGCAGCATGCACCTGGTTCCTGCGGGACCGAACACTGAAGCTTTCTTT.

The J gene is TRBJ1-4, the V gene TRBV7-9, with 7 bases that match TRBD1. The germline V gene has CDR1 SEHNR and CDR2 FQNEAQ (reference sequence). The junction had 2 bases not matched to a gene; V was cut back by 2 bases and J by 2 bases. CDR3 length: 15 residues. This CDR3 reads CASSLRGQTNEKLFF. The CDR3 nucleotides read TGTGCCAGCAGCTTAAGGGGACAGACTAATGAAAAACTGTTTTTT.

The CDR3 sequence: CATSPDRERYNEQFF. The CDR3 DNA reads TGTGCCACCAGCCCTGACAGGGAGAGGTACAATGAGCAGTTCTTC. The chain carries TRBV15 and TRBJ2-1; 7 bases are a match to TRBD1. The CDR3 is 15 residues long. From germline, CDR1 is LNHNV and CDR2 YYDKDF (reference sequence). V was clipped by 5 bases and J by 4 bases; unmatched bases: 8.

The chain has TRBV4-1 and TRBJ2-1; 7 bases map to TRBD2. Trimming took 1 base from V and 10 from J; bases not matched to a gene: 1. From germline, CDR1 is MGHRA and CDR2 YSYEKL. The CDR3 is 12 residues long. Here the CDR3 reads CASSQVGGEQFF. The CDR3 DNA reads TGCGCCAGCAGCCAAGTCGGGGGGGAGCAGTTCTTC.

The J gene is TRBJ1-2, the V gene TRBV30, with 8 bases that match TRBD1. The germline gives CDR1 GTSNPN, CDR2 SVGIG (reference sequence). The CDR3 is made up of 15 amino acids. J gave up 2 bases and V 0 bases, and 5 bases lay outside the gene matches. The CDR3 is CAWSVQDRVNYGYTF. The CDR3 DNA follows: TGTGCCTGGAGTGTACAGGACAGGGTAAACTATGGCTACACCTTC.

This chain connects TRBV6-5 to TRBJ1-1; the D gene is possibly TRBD1 (5 bases). There are 14 residues in the CDR3. Germline V gene data show CDR1 as MNHEY and CDR2 as SVGAGI. V shed 2 bases and J shed 0 bases, with 7 bases lying between them. CDR3 DNA sequence: TGTGCCAGCAGTTACGGCAGGGTGAACACTGAAGCTTTCTTT. It translates to CASSYGRVNTEAFF.

This chain joins TRBV6-1 and TRBJ2-1; no clear D gene. Germline assignment: CDR1 MNHNS and CDR2 SASEGT. V was clipped by 4 bases and J by 4 bases, with 8 bases between them. The CDR3 loop spans 13 amino acids. Here the CDR3 DNA reads TGTGCCAGCAGTGGAACAGAGTACAATGAGCAGTTCTTC. Translating it yields CASSGTEYNEQFF.

The V call is TRBV6-5, the J call TRBJ2-7, with TRBD2 identical over 8 bases. There are 15 residues in the CDR3. In germline, CDR1 is MNHEY, CDR2 SVGAGI. V was pared by 6 bases and J by 5 bases, with 12 bases of the junction left unmatched. Here the CDR3 DNA reads TGTGCCAGCAGCCACAGCGGGGGAGTCGCAAACGAGCAGTACTTC. Translation: CASSHSGGVANEQYF.

The chain joins TRBV9 to TRBJ2-5, with D unresolved. The V gene lost 3 bases and the J gene lost 5 bases, with 5 bases spanning the gap. CDR1 and CDR2 (germline): SGDLS, YYNGEE. The CDR3 has 11 amino acids. The CDR3: CASSGRETQYF. For the CDR3, the DNA is TGTGCCAGCAGCGGGCGGGAGACCCAGTACTTC.

The rearrangement uses TRBV5-1 and TRBJ1-2, with TRBD1 matching 8 bases. The CDR3 consists of 17 residues. Germline V gene data show CDR1 as SGHRS and CDR2 as YFSETQ. J was trimmed by 3 bases and V by 4 bases; bases with no gene match: 14. In DNA, the CDR3 is TGCGCCAGCAGCCAGAGGACAGGGTTGAGTATGTACTATGGCTACACCTTC. This translates into CASSQRTGLSMYYGYTF.

This chain links TRBV4-3 with TRBJ2-1; weak D call: TRBD2 (6 bases). This CDR3 spans 15 amino acids. The germline V gene has CDR1 LGHNA and CDR2 YSLEER. Trimming cost V 3 bases and J 6 bases, with 15 bases left between them. The CDR3 DNA follows: TGCGCCAGCAGCCAGCGGGGCACACGGGCCAATGAGCAGTTCTTC. It codes for CASSQRGTRANEQFF.

The gene calls are TRBV29-1 and TRBJ2-2; possible D gene TRBD1, 6 bases. V was trimmed by 4 bases and J by 1 base, leaving 10 bases between them. This CDR3 is 14 amino acids long. Per the germline V gene, CDR1 is SQVTM and CDR2 is ANQGSEA. The CDR3 DNA follows: TGCAGCGTTGCACCGGGACAGAACACCGGGGAGCTGTTTTTT. Protein sequence: CSVAPGQNTGELFF.

The chain has TRBV9 and TRBJ2-2, with a possible D match to TRBD2 (6 bases). CDR1 SGDLS and CDR2 YYNGEE come from the germline V gene. This CDR3 has 15 amino acids. The V and J ends lost 5 bases and 6 bases respectively, with 17 bases between them. The CDR3 sequence: CASSGTSGTAGELFF. The CDR3 DNA reads as TGTGCCAGCAGTGGGACTTCGGGGACGGCCGGGGAGCTGTTTTTT.

The chain uses TRBV19 and TRBJ2-1; D ambiguous. Trimming removed 3 bases at V and 1 base at J, with 7 bases between. CDR1 and CDR2 (germline): LNHDA, SQIVND (reference sequence). This CDR3 has 14 residues. The CDR3 sequence is CASSIGSSYNEQFF. The CDR3 nucleotides read TGTGCCAGTAGTATTGGTAGTTCCTACAATGAGCAGTTCTTC.